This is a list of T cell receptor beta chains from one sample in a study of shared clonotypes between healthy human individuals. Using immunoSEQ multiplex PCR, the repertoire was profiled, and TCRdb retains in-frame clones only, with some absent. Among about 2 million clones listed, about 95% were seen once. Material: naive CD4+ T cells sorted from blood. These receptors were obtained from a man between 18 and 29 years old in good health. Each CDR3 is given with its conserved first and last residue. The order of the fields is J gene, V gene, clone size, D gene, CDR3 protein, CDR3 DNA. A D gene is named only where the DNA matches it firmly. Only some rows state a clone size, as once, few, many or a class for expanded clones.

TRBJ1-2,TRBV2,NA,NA,CASSPTENYGYTF,TGTGCCAGCAGTCCGACAGAGAACTATGGCTACACCTTC
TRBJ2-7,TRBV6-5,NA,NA,CASGDHRGGHYEQYF,TGTGCCAGCGGCGATCACAGGGGGGGCCATTACGAGCAGTACTTC
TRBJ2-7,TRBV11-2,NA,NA,CASRQSPREDYEQYF,TGTGCCAGCAGGCAAAGTCCTAGGGAGGACTACGAGCAGTACTTC
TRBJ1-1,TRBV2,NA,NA,CASSDPGGTEAFF,TGTGCCAGCAGTGACCCCGGGGGAACTGAAGCTTTCTTT
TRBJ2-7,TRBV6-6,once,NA,CASSPRTSEQYF,TGTGCCAGCAGTCCGCGGACCTCCGAGCAGTACTTC
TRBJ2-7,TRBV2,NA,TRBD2,CASSQLDPGGQYF,TGTGCCAGCAGTCAATTGGATCCGGGGGGGCAGTACTTC
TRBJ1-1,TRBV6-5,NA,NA,CASNKGGYTEAFF,TGTGCCAGCAACAAGGGAGGATACACTGAAGCTTTCTTT
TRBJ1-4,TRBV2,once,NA,CASKILTATNEKLFF,TGTGCCAGCAAAATCCTGACAGCAACTAATGAAAAACTGTTTTTT
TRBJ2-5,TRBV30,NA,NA,CAWSSDMEEEQYF,TGTGCCTGGAGCTCCGACATGGAGGAGGAGCAGTACTTC
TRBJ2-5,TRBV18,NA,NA,CASSPQRQETQYF,TGTGCCAGCTCACCCCAACGGCAAGAGACCCAGTACTTC
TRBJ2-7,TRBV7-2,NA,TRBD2,CASSVTSGGQYEQYF,TGTGCCAGCAGCGTGACTAGCGGGGGGCAATACGAGCAGTACTTC
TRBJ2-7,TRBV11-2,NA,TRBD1,CASSVKTGTGGEQYF,TGTGCCAGCAGCGTCAAAACCGGGACAGGTGGCGAGCAGTACTTC
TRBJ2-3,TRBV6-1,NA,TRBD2,CASSETSGITQYF,TGTGCCAGCAGTGAAACTAGCGGGATAACGCAGTATTTT
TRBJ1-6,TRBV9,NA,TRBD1,CASSVGGTGSSYNSPLHF,TGTGCCAGCAGCGTAGGCGGGACAGGGAGCTCCTATAATTCACCCCTCCACTTT
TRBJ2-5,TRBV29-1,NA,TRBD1,CSAGDRRQETQYF,TGCAGCGCAGGGGACAGGCGACAAGAGACCCAGTACTTC
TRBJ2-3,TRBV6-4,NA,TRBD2,CASSPSSGSPTDTQYF,TGTGCCAGCAGCCCTTCTAGCGGGAGCCCCACAGATACGCAGTATTTT
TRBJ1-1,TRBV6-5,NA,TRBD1,CASSKTGGLGTEAFF,TGTGCCAGCAGTAAGACAGGGGGCCTGGGGACTGAAGCTTTCTTT
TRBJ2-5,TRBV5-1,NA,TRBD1,CASSPQARGPRKQETQYF,TGCGCCAGCAGCCCCCAGGCAAGGGGGCCCCGCAAACAAGAGACCCAGTACTTC
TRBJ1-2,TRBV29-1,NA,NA,CSVAGPRDYGYTF,TGCAGCGTTGCGGGGCCCAGGGACTATGGCTACACCTTC
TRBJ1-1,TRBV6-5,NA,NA,CASSYYGATEAFF,TGTGCCAGCAGTTATTATGGAGCCACTGAAGCTTTCTTT
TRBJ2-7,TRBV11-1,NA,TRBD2,CASSPLAGGPPYEQYF,TGTGCCAGCAGCCCATTAGCGGGGGGGCCTCCCTACGAGCAGTACTTC
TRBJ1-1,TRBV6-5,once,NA,CASSYSATWTEAFF,TGTGCCAGCAGTTACTCGGCGACGTGGACTGAAGCTTTCTTT
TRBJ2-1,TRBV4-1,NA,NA,CASSQGQQGFNEQFF,TGCGCCAGCAGCCAAGGGCAACAGGGTTTCAATGAGCAGTTCTTC
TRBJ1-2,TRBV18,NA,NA,CASSDGSNYGYTF,TGTGCCAGCTCAGACGGGTCTAACTATGGCTACACCTTC
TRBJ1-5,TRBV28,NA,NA,CASSLPIMGNQPQHF,TGTGCCAGCAGTCTCCCCATTATGGGCAATCAGCCCCAGCATTTT
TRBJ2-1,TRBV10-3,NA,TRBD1,CAISDPTGKGSYNEQFF,TGTGCCATCAGTGACCCGACAGGGAAAGGGTCCTACAATGAGCAGTTCTTC